This T cell receptor (beta chain) was captured by sequencing in a study of T cell repertoires in cytomegalovirus infection. The sample holds many counts of this clonotype. Antigen specificity is unknown. A single record per CDR3 protein comes from TCRdb applying MiXCR to the reads. The table shows approximately 1,000,000 distinct CDR3 sequences, with roughly 30% occurring only once. V trimming: 5 bases; J trimming: 6 bases; junction bases outside the gene matches: 20. Germline values: CDR1 SGHVS, CDR2 FQNEAQ. This CDR3 contains 18 residues. General observations from the study: The response measured ex vivo was dominated by TCR beta clonotypes (HLA-C-restricted and CMV-specific).

The receptor's source is a human donor in good health (CMV status not recorded). Some clones in this sample may be carry-over from other donors' samples. The sequenced sample was cultured CD8+ T cells from PBMCs, obtained from culture after CMV antigen stimulation. The V gene is TRBV7-8, the J gene TRBJ2-3; 7 bases are shared with TRBD2. In nucleotides, the CDR3 is TGTGCCAGCAGCGACCCGGAAGGGCTAGCGGTTCTTGGGGATACGCAGTATTTT. Translating it yields CASSDPEGLAVLGDTQYF.